Here is one T cell receptor beta chain with its context. The data were taken from a study of blood T cell repertoires in COVID-19. CDR1 and CDR2 from the germline V gene are MDHEN and SYDVKM. V shed 6 bases, J shed 0 bases, and the junction held 8 bases outside the gene matches. This CDR3 is 16 amino acids long. Source study methods: Cell counts per sample came from amplifying reference gene primers. Some clones are missing from TCRdb's copy, which holds only in-frame ones; the method was immunoSEQ multiplex PCR. V and J calls and clone size are copied from that table; D and trimming were computed from the DNA. The sample includes fewer than 350,000 clones, 90% of them seen just once.

The chain joins TRBV28 to TRBJ1-3; 7 nucleotides agree with TRBD1. The sequence derives from a woman in her twenties or thirties with COVID-19, enrolled during active disease. The sample was peripheral blood. The CDR3 region is CASRTRDSSSGNTIYF. In DNA, the CDR3 is TGTGCCAGCAGAACCAGGGACAGCAGCTCTGGAAACACCATATATTTT.